The 20 T cell receptor beta chains given below trace back to one sample, sequenced in a study of T cells in localized non-small cell lung cancer. Data came from immunoSEQ multiplex PCR; TCRdb stores just in-frame clones and leaves some out. This sample carries about 30,000 clones, approximately 90% of them seen once, and the ten largest clones take over 10%. Sequencing was performed on peripheral blood, taken before any cancer treatment. These receptors were taken from a female donor older than 55 with stage III squamous cell lung carcinoma.

The CDR3 sequence: CASSPTGTQETQYF. In DNA form, the CDR3 reads TGCGCCAGCAGCCCGACAGGGACCCAAGAGACCCAGTACTTC. The V call is TRBV5-1, the J call TRBJ2-5; 7 bases line up with TRBD1. V trimming: 4 bases; J trimming: 1 base; junction bases outside the gene matches: 4. Germline-derived CDR1 and CDR2 are SGHRS and YFSETQ. CDR3 length equals 14 residues.

The chain uses TRBV2 and TRBJ2-1; 10 nucleotides align to TRBD2. The CDR3 covers 16 residues. CDR1 is SNHLY and CDR2 is FYNNEI in the germline V gene. Trimming took 7 bases from V and 9 from J; bases not matched to a gene: 15. The CDR3 reads CASTLSSGRGGSEQFF. For the CDR3, the DNA is TGTGCCAGCACCCTCTCTAGCGGGAGAGGGGGTAGTGAGCAGTTCTTC.

This rearrangement joins TRBV6-1 to TRBJ1-1; D unresolved. The length of the CDR3 is 14 residues. Germline V gene lookup returns CDR1 MNHNS and CDR2 SASEGT. The ends were cut back, 1 base at V and 4 bases at J, with 10 bases in the middle. This chain's CDR3 is CASSEVPGGTEAFF. CDR3 bases: TGTGCCAGCAGTGAAGTTCCGGGAGGCACTGAAGCTTTCTTT.

CDR3 sequence: CAWSVTGGGQPQHF. The CDR3 DNA reads as TGTGCCTGGAGTGTCACGGGGGGGGGTCAGCCCCAGCATTTT. The chain joins TRBV30 to TRBJ1-5; the D gene is possibly TRBD1 (5 bases). The CDR3 has 14 residues. Germline V gene sequence: CDR1 GTSNPN, CDR2 SVGIG (reference sequence). V shed 0 bases and J shed 6 bases, with 12 bases lying between them.

The rearrangement uses TRBV7-6 and TRBJ1-5; 9 nucleotides align to TRBD1. The CDR3 is 15 residues long. In germline, CDR1 is SGHVS, CDR2 FNYEAQ. Losses at the gene ends were 5 bases for V and 4 bases for J; bases not matched to a gene: 6. This chain's CDR3 is CASSPQGARNQPQHF. Here the CDR3 DNA reads TGTGCCAGCAGCCCACAGGGGGCGAGAAATCAGCCCCAGCATTTT.

This chain links TRBV5-1 with TRBJ2-1; D remains unclear. CDR1 and CDR2 (germline): SGHRS, YFSETQ. This CDR3 comprises 14 residues. V shed 4 bases and J shed 9 bases, with 17 bases lying between them. This chain's CDR3 is CASSDSELVGEQFF. CDR3 in DNA: TGCGCCAGCAGCGATAGTGAGCTGGTGGGTGAGCAGTTCTTC.

This clone is a singleton in its sample. This chain connects TRBV28 to TRBJ1-2; perhaps TRBD1 as D (6 bases). The CDR3 is 12 residues long. V gave up 2 bases and J gave up 8 bases, with 9 bases separating them. CDR1 MDHEN and CDR2 SYDVKM come from the germline V gene. The CDR3 region is CASSLPGAGYTF. In nucleotides, the CDR3 is TGTGCCAGCAGTTTACCGGGGGCAGGCTACACCTTC.

The chain employs TRBV5-1 and TRBJ2-3; either TRBD1 or TRBD2 may supply D (5 bases each). This CDR3 contains 15 residues. Germline V lookup: CDR1 SGHRS, CDR2 YFSETQ. V was shortened by 4 bases and J by 2 bases, with 14 bases between the two germline ends. CDR3 in DNA: TGCGCCAGCAGCCCGTGGGGGACCCCCACAGATACGCAGTATTTT. It encodes CASSPWGTPTDTQYF.

This clone showed up just a few times. The chain couples TRBV9 to TRBJ2-7; D might be TRBD1 (6 bases). The V end was cut by 0 bases, the J end by 5 bases, with 12 bases between. Germline CDR1 SGDLS, CDR2 YYNGEE. The CDR3 is made up of 14 amino acids. CDR3 protein: CASSVGNRVHEQYF. CDR3 in DNA: TGTGCCAGCAGCGTAGGTAACAGGGTCCACGAGCAGTACTTC. Looking up the rest from reference TRBV9 and TRBJ2-7 gives the full variable domain: DSGVTQTPKHLITATGQRVTLRCSPRSGDLSVYWYQQSLDQGLQFLIQYYNGEERAKGNILERFSAQQFPDLHSELNLSSLELGDSALYFCASSVGNRVHEQYFGPGTRLTVT.

This chain links TRBV19 with TRBJ2-3, with D possibly TRBD2 on 6 matching bases. The V end lost 5 bases, the J end lost 0 bases, and 15 bases lay between the germline ends. Per germline, CDR1 LNHDA and CDR2 SQIVND (reference sequence). This CDR3 region has 16 residues. The DNA of the CDR3 is TGTGCCAGTAGTTGGGACTTCCATTCTAGCACAGATACGCAGTATTTT. As protein: CASSWDFHSSTDTQYF.

The V gene is TRBV12-5, the J gene TRBJ2-2; a possible D gene is TRBD1 (5 bases). This CDR3 comprises 15 residues. Trimming cost V 8 bases and J 4 bases, with 17 bases left between them. Germline values: CDR1 LGHNT, CDR2 FRNRAP. The CDR3, as DNA: TGTGCTAGTTCGCGGCAGGGCCCTTCCACCGGGGAGCTGTTTTTT. This gives the protein CASSRQGPSTGELFF.

This sequence joins TRBV12-5 and TRBJ2-3; D possibly uses TRBD1 or TRBD2 (5 bases each). V lost 0 bases and J lost 0, with 25 bases in between. CDR3 length equals 21 residues. Germline V CDR1 and CDR2: LGHNT, FRNRAP. CDR3 residues: CASGLVAAINKGPPSTDTQYF. CDR3 coding DNA: TGTGCTAGTGGTTTGGTCGCGGCCATAAACAAGGGACCCCCTAGCACAGATACGCAGTATTTT.

V is TRBV11-2 and J is TRBJ1-2; D gene unclear. Germline CDR1 is SGHAT and CDR2 is FQNNGV. This CDR3 is 13 amino acids long. V was pared by 0 bases and J by 10 bases, with 12 bases between. CDR3 DNA: TGTGCCAGCAGCTTAGAAGATGATGCGTACTACACCTTC. Amino acid sequence: CASSLEDDAYYTF.

This clone was observed a single time. The chain combines TRBV7-8 with TRBJ1-2; TRBD1 might be the D (5 bases). The CDR3 is 14 residues long. CDR1 is SGHVS, CDR2 FQNEAQ, per germline. Trimming stripped 5 bases from V and 0 bases from J, with 10 bases between. CDR3 sequence: CASSRDLANYGYTF. The CDR3 nucleotides read TGTGCCAGCAGCCGGGACCTAGCTAACTATGGCTACACCTTC.

The chain carries TRBV5-1 and TRBJ1-3, with 10 nucleotides matching TRBD1. The germline CDR1 and CDR2 sequences are SGHRS and YFSETQ. After removal of 5 bases from V and 2 bases from J, the junction contained 4 bases not matched to a gene. CDR3 length: 15 residues. CDR3 loop: CASSRQGATGNTIYF. CDR3 DNA: TGCGCCAGCAGTCGACAGGGGGCAACTGGAAACACCATATATTTT.

This chain connects TRBV5-1 to TRBJ1-4; D might be TRBD1 (6 bases). Trimming cost V 0 bases and J 8 bases, with 20 bases left between them. The CDR3 is 17 amino acids. Germline V gene lookup returns CDR1 SGHRS and CDR2 YFSETQ. The CDR3 reads CASSLGAIDRLREKLFF. CDR3 coding DNA: TGCGCCAGCAGCTTGGGGGCCATAGACAGGCTAAGGGAAAAACTGTTTTTT.

The V and J genes are TRBV28 and TRBJ2-7, with a tentative D call TRBD2 (5 bases). CDR3 length: 16 amino acids. V was shortened by 7 bases and J by 5 bases, with 24 bases between the two germline ends. CDR1 and CDR2 (germline): MDHEN, SYDVKM. The CDR3 nucleotides are TGTGCCAGCAAACAAGGGCTTTCTTGGGAGTCCCACGAGCAGTACTTC. Its protein is CASKQGLSWESHEQYF.

The chain employs TRBV7-9 and TRBJ1-4; tentative D call: TRBD1 (6 bases). The length of the CDR3 is 15 residues. Germline V gene lookup returns CDR1 SEHNR and CDR2 FQNEAQ (reference sequence). V was shortened by 5 bases and J by 5 bases, with 15 bases between the two germline ends. CDR3 sequence: CASSPTTGLNEKLFF. The CDR3 DNA sequence: TGTGCCAGCAGCCCCACGACAGGTTTGAATGAAAAACTGTTTTTT.

J is TRBJ1-1 and V is TRBV6-1; no firm D call. CDR3 size: 15 residues. The germline V and J ends were trimmed by 4 bases and 3 bases, with 15 bases remaining between them. Germline loops: CDR1 MNHNS, CDR2 SASEGT. CDR3 in DNA: TGTGCCAGCAGTGCCCTGAGGTCACGGGACACTGAAGCTTTCTTT. Protein: CASSALRSRDTEAFF.

Here the CDR3 reads CASSLFYTEAFF. CDR3 nucleotide sequence: TGTGCCAGCAGTTTATTCTACACTGAAGCTTTCTTT. V usage is TRBV28 and J usage is TRBJ1-1; no clear D. Germline V gives CDR1 MDHEN, CDR2 SYDVKM. This CDR3 has 12 amino acids. V was shortened by 1 base and J by 3 bases, with 3 bases between the two germline ends.